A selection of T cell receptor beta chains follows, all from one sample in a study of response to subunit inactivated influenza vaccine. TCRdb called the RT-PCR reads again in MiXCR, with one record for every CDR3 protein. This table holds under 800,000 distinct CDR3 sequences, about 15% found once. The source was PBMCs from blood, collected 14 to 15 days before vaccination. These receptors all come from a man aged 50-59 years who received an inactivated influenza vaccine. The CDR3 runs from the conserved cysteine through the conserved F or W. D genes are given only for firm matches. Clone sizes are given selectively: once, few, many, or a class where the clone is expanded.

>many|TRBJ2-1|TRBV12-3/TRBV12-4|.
TGTGCCAGCAGTTTCTCACAGCCTTTCAATGAGCAGTTCTTC
CASSFSQPFNEQFF
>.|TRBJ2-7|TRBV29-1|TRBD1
TGCAGCGCGACGCGGACAGGGTCCTACGAGCAGTACTTC
CSATRTGSYEQYF
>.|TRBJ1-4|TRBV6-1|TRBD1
TGTGCCAGCAGTGAAACAGGGGCTAATGAAAAACTGTTTTTT
CASSETGANEKLFF
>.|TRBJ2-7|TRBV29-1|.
TGCAGCGTTGGCGGGGCCTCCTACGAGCAGTACTTC
CSVGGASYEQYF
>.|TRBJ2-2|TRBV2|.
TGTGCCAGCAGTGAAGGGGTAGGAAACACCGGGGAGCTGTTTTTT
CASSEGVGNTGELFF
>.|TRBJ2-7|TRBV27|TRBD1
TGTGCCAGCAGTTCCGCACAGGGGAGCGAGCAGTACTTC
CASSSAQGSEQYF
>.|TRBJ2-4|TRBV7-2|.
TGTGCCAGCAGCTTAGTAATGAGGGGTTTTCAGTACTTC
CASSLVMRGFQYF
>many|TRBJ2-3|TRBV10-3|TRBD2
TGTGCCGTAGCGGGGGGCACAGATACGCAGTATTTT
CAVAGGTDTQYF
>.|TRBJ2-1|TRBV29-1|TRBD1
TGCAGCTTTTCCGGGACAGGGGTTGAGCAGTTCTTC
CSFSGTGVEQFF
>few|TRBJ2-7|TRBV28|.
TGTGCCAGCAGTTCCCCCCCGGTAACCTACGAGCAGTACTTC
CASSSPPVTYEQYF
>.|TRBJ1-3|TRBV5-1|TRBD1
TGCGCCAGCACCGGACAGGGAGCCCCTGGAAACACCATATATTTT
CASTGQGAPGNTIYF
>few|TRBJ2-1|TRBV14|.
TGTGCCAGCAGCCTCTCGGCGTGGAACAATGAGCAGTTCTTC
CASSLSAWNNEQFF
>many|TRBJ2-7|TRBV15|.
TGTGCCACCAGCAGAGATTTGGTTCAACCTAACGAGCAGTACTTC
CATSRDLVQPNEQYF
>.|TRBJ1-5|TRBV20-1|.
TGCAGTGCTACCACGGGACCTAATCAGCCCCAGCATTTT
CSATTGPNQPQHF
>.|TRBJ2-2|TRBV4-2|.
TGTGCCAGCAGCCAAGGGGTAGGAAGCGGCACCGGGGAGCTGTTTTTT
CASSQGVGSGTGELFF
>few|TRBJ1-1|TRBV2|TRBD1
TGTGCCAGCAGTTCACAGGGGTTGGCGACTGAAGCTTTCTTT
CASSSQGLATEAFF
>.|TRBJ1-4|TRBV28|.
TGTGCCAGCTGGGGAGGGCGCTATGAAAAACTGTTTTTT
CASWGGRYEKLFF
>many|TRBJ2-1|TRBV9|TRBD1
TGTGCCAGCAGCGTTAGGGTAGGGGGCACTGAGCAGTTCTTC
CASSVRVGGTEQFF
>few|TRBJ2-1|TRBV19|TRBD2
TGTGCCAGTAGTATGGGGGGGGAGAACAATGAGCAGTTCTTC
CASSMGGENNEQFF
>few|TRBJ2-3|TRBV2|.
TGTGCCAGCAGTGAAGGGGGGTGGGGCACAGATACGCAGTATTTT
CASSEGGWGTDTQYF
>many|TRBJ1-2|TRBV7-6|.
TGTGCCAGCAGCTTAGTACAGGGTGATGGCTACACCTTC
CASSLVQGDGYTF
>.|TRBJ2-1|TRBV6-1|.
TGTGGCAGCAGTGAAGCCCAGGGGTGGGAGCAGTTCTTC
CGSSEAQGWEQFF
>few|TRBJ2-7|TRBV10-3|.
TGTGCCATCAGTGACAGGTCCTGGGTGGGGCAGTACTTC
CAISDRSWVGQYF
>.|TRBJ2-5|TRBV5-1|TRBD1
TGCGCCAGCAGCTTGCGGACAGGCAAATCGCCCCAGTACTTC
CASSLRTGKSPQYF
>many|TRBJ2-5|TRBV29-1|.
TGCAGCGTTGAACAGGGCGGGGAGACCCAGTACTTC
CSVEQGGETQYF
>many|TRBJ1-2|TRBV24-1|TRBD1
TGTGCCACCAGTGAGGACAGGAGCTACGGCTACACCTTC
CATSEDRSYGYTF
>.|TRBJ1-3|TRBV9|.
TGTGCCAGCGGCCCGGGGGGGACGTTCTCTGAAAACACCATATATTTT
CASGPGGTFSENTIYF
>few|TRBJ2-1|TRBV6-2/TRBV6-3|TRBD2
TGTGCCAGCACCCCCCCCCTAGCGGGATACAATGAGCAGTTCTTC
CASTPPLAGYNEQFF
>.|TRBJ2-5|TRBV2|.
TGTGCCAGCAGAAACGACCTGGCGTCCCTTGGGACCCAGTACTTC
CASRNDLASLGTQYF
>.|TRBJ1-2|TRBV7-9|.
TGTGCCAGCAGCTCGGCGGAGGGTATTAGCTATGGCTACACCTTC
CASSSAEGISYGYTF
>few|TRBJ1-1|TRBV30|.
TGTGCCTCCCTAGGGGTTGAGAACACTGAAGCTTTCTTT
CASLGVENTEAFF
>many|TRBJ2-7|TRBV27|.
TGTGCCAGCAAATGGGACGCGGGGTCGAACTACGAGCAGTACTTC
CASKWDAGSNYEQYF
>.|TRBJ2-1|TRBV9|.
TGTGCCAGCAGCGTAGTCGGTGCCGCGCAGTTCTTC
CASSVVGAAQFF
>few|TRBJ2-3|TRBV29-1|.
TGCAGCGTTGATGGGGCAGGGCTCACAGATACGCAGTATTTT
CSVDGAGLTDTQYF
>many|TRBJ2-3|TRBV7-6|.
TGTGCCAGCAGGCCTGAAGGGTCAGATACGCAGTATTTT
CASRPEGSDTQYF
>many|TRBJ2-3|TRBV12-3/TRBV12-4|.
TGTGCCAGCAGTCCCCCGGGACCAGATACGCAGTATTTT
CASSPPGPDTQYF
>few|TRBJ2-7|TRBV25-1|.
TGTGCCAGCAGTGAATCTCCCTCATGGGGCGAGCAGTACTTC
CASSESPSWGEQYF
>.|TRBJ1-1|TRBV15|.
TGTGCCACCAGCAGACCCCTAGGGGTTATGAACACTGAAGCTTTCTTT
CATSRPLGVMNTEAFF
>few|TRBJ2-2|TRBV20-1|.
TGCAGTGCAGCCGCTAGCTCCCCACGGACCGGGGAGCTGTTTTTT
CSAAASSPRTGELFF
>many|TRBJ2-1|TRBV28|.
TGTGCCAGCAGTTTAGCCCCCCCCGGGTGGGAGCAGTTCTTC
CASSLAPPGWEQFF
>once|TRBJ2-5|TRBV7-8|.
TGTGCCAGCAGCTTAGTTTGGCGCGGAGAGACCCAGTACTTC
CASSLVWRGETQYF
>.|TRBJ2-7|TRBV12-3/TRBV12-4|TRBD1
TGTGCCAGCGGAACAGGGGGAAAATCCTACGAGCAGTACTTC
CASGTGGKSYEQYF
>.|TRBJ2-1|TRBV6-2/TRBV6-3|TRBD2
TGTGCCAGCAGTTACGTACTAGCGGGGATCCACAATGAGCAGTTCTTC
CASSYVLAGIHNEQFF
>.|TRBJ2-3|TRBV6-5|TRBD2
TGTGCCAGCAGTTACTCCATGGGTGCGGGAGGAACAGATACGCAGTATTTT
CASSYSMGAGGTDTQYF
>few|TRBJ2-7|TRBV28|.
TGTGCCAGCAGTTTGTCCCTCCCTACTGGGGAGCAGTACTTC
CASSLSLPTGEQYF
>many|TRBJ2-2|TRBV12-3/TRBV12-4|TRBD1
TGTGCCAGCAGATCGGGACAGGGATTCACCGGGGAGCTGTTTTTT
CASRSGQGFTGELFF
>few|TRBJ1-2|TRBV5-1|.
TGCGCCAGCAGCTTGGCCGTGGCGAGCTATGGCTACACCTTC
CASSLAVASYGYTF
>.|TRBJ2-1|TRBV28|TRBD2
TGTGCCAGCAAGCGGGGACGGGACAATGAGCAGTTCTTC
CASKRGRDNEQFF
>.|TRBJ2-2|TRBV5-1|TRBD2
TGCGCCAGCAGACAAAGACTAGCGGGGGGGACGAACACCGGGGAGCTGTTTTTT
CASRQRLAGGTNTGELFF
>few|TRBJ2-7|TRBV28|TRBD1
TGTGCCAGCAGGGAACAGGGGGCCAGCTCCTACGAGCAGTACTTC
CASREQGASSYEQYF
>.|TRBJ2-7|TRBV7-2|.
TGTGCCAGCAGCTTAGAACGGGAGCAGTACTTC
CASSLEREQYF
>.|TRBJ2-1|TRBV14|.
TGTGCCAGCAGGCAGGACAGTTCCACCTACAATGAGCAGTTCTTC
CASRQDSSTYNEQFF
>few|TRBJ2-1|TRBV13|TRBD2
TGTGCCAGCAGCGCACCGGGACTAGCGGGACTCTGGCACAATGAGCAGTTCTTC
CASSAPGLAGLWHNEQFF
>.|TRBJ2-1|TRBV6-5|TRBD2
TGTGCCAGCAGTTACTCCGGGACTAGCGGAAACAATGAGCAGTTCTTC
CASSYSGTSGNNEQFF
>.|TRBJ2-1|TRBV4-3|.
TGCGCCAGCAGCCAAGACGGGCAGGGTGGAAGGCAGTTCTTC
CASSQDGQGGRQFF